A selection of T cell receptor beta chains follows, all from one sample in a study of cytomegalovirus exposure and HLA in healthy donors. Assay used: immunoSEQ multiplex PCR; TCRdb lists only in-frame clones, some missing. Seen in this sample are 50,000 to 70,000 clones; the ten most common clones hold less than 4.5%. Sequencing was carried out using PBMCs. The receptors were sampled from a woman aged 18 to 35 in good health and CMV-seronegative. Both conserved end residues are part of each CDR3. A D gene is named only where the DNA matches it firmly.

cdr3_aa: CASLRGNSGNTIYF; cdr3_nt: TGTGCCAGCCTTCGAGGGAATTCGGGAAACACCATATATTTT; v_call: TRBV6-6; d_call: -; j_call: TRBJ1-3
cdr3_aa: CASSQHLLAGVPNEQFF; cdr3_nt: TGTGCCAGCAGCCAACACCTACTAGCGGGAGTGCCCAATGAGCAGTTCTTC; v_call: TRBV14; d_call: TRBD2; j_call: TRBJ2-1
cdr3_aa: CASSEKGTNPYEQYF; cdr3_nt: TGTGCCAGCAGTGAAAAAGGGACAAATCCCTACGAGCAGTACTTC; v_call: TRBV6-1; d_call: -; j_call: TRBJ2-7
cdr3_aa: CASSLGGRAGETQYF; cdr3_nt: TGTGCCAGCAGTTTGGGCGGGAGGGCCGGGGAGACCCAGTACTTC; v_call: TRBV6-5; d_call: TRBD2; j_call: TRBJ2-5
cdr3_aa: CASSGKAGEIYEQYF; cdr3_nt: TGTGCCAGCAGTGGAAAAGCGGGGGAAATCTACGAGCAGTACTTC; v_call: TRBV25-1; d_call: TRBD2; j_call: TRBJ2-7
cdr3_aa: CAISELGANYEQYF; cdr3_nt: TGTGCCATCAGTGAGTTGGGGGCGAACTACGAGCAGTACTTC; v_call: TRBV10-3; d_call: -; j_call: TRBJ2-7
cdr3_aa: CASGSDPGELFF; cdr3_nt: TGTGCTAGTGGTTCAGATCCGGGGGAGCTGTTTTTT; v_call: TRBV12-5; d_call: -; j_call: TRBJ2-2
cdr3_aa: CASSVVSDRAGNSPLHF; cdr3_nt: TGTGCCAGCAGCGTAGTATCGGACAGGGCCGGTAATTCACCCCTCCACTTT; v_call: TRBV9; d_call: TRBD1; j_call: TRBJ1-6
cdr3_aa: CASLPRAGWDATNEKLFF; cdr3_nt: TGCGCCAGCCTGCCGCGAGCGGGGTGGGACGCAACTAATGAAAAACTGTTTTTT; v_call: TRBV10-2; d_call: -; j_call: TRBJ1-4
cdr3_aa: CASRPEGTGTLGYTF; cdr3_nt: TGTGCCAGCAGACCTGAAGGGACAGGCACACTTGGCTACACCTTC; v_call: TRBV28; d_call: TRBD1; j_call: TRBJ1-2
cdr3_aa: CASSYRGTALYEQYF; cdr3_nt: TGTGCCAGCAGCTACCGTGGGACAGCTCTCTACGAGCAGTACTTC; v_call: TRBV6-5; d_call: TRBD1; j_call: TRBJ2-7
cdr3_aa: CASSQGNNYGYTF; cdr3_nt: TGTGCCAGCTCCCAGGGGAACAACTATGGCTACACCTTC; v_call: TRBV27; d_call: -; j_call: TRBJ1-2
cdr3_aa: CASSKQSEAFF; cdr3_nt: TGTGCCAGCAGCAAACAGAGTGAAGCTTTCTTT; v_call: TRBV13; d_call: -; j_call: TRBJ1-1
cdr3_aa: CAWSVPGTGDQPQHF; cdr3_nt: TGTGCCTGGAGTGTACCCGGGACAGGGGACCAGCCCCAGCATTTT; v_call: TRBV30; d_call: TRBD1; j_call: TRBJ1-5
cdr3_aa: CASSESRGNTDTQYF; cdr3_nt: TGTGCCAGCAGTGAATCTAGAGGAAACACAGATACGCAGTATTTT; v_call: TRBV25-1; d_call: -; j_call: TRBJ2-3
cdr3_aa: CASSTPDSYEQYF; cdr3_nt: TGTGCCAGCAGTACCCCGGACAGCTACGAGCAGTACTTC; v_call: TRBV27; d_call: -; j_call: TRBJ2-7
cdr3_aa: CASSRMSSSNQPQHF; cdr3_nt: TGCGCCAGCAGCCGCATGAGTTCGAGCAATCAGCCCCAGCATTTT; v_call: TRBV4-1; d_call: -; j_call: TRBJ1-5
cdr3_aa: CAWSPGQGNTEDFF; cdr3_nt: TGTGCCTGGAGCCCCGGACAGGGAAACACTGAAGATTTCTTT; v_call: TRBV30; d_call: TRBD1; j_call: TRBJ1-1
cdr3_aa: CAWEGLKSYGYTF; cdr3_nt: TGTGCCTGGGAAGGACTAAAAAGCTATGGCTACACCTTC; v_call: TRBV30; d_call: -; j_call: TRBJ1-2
cdr3_aa: CASSEAEGSSTNYGYTF; cdr3_nt: TGTGCCAGCAGTGAAGCGGAGGGCAGCTCAACTAACTATGGCTACACCTTC; v_call: TRBV2; d_call: -; j_call: TRBJ1-2